The entry below describes one T cell receptor (beta chain). This sample was taken from a study of blood T cell repertoires in COVID-19. On the study more broadly: Sites across the United States, Italy and Spain contributed samples from acute and convalescent COVID-19. T cells, B-cell-depleted T cells, or PBMCs provided the cDNA or gDNA that served as material.

In germline, CDR1 is LGHNA, CDR2 YSLEER. The CDR3 totals 15 residues. V shed 0 bases and J 6 bases; nucleotides not matched to a gene: 5. Methods used by the authors: By means of reference gene primer amplification, nucleated cell counts were estimated. Clones were read by immunoSEQ multiplex PCR, and TCRdb kept only the in-frame ones, dropping some. V and J calls and clone size follow that table, whereas D and trimming were derived from the DNA. The table shows about 220,000 clones, with about 80% occurring only once. The TCR originated in an older woman with acute or convalescent COVID-19. The chain has TRBV4-3 and TRBJ2-7; 10 bases align to TRBD2. What was sequenced was peripheral blood. CDR3 protein: CASSQDLGTSAEQYF. CDR3 nucleotides: TGCGCCAGCAGCCAAGATCTTGGGACTAGCGCCGAGCAGTACTTC.